The clone carrying this TCR beta chain was counted a few times. The antigen remains undetermined. This entry comes from a study of T cells in Graves' hyperthyroidism and ophthalmopathy. The V segment lost 4 bases and the J segment 1 base; nucleotides outside the gene matches: 4. Germline CDR1 reads SGHRS; CDR2 reads YFSETQ. This CDR3 comprises 14 residues. Findings of the study overall: Through a model of 13 V-J features, ophthalmopathy was separated from stable hyperthyroidism. Most thyroid clonotypes that were expanded above 0.001 also turned up in blood. Prediction of ophthalmopathy progression came a median around 6.1 months pre-onset.

Patients aged 18 to 65 with hyperthyroidism were newly diagnosed, with duration under 2 months. TCR beta CDR3 regions were amplified from RNA. The HTBI primer set served for first-round RT-PCR of the TCR CDR3. Each CDR3 protein gets one entry after TCRdb re-called the multiplex PCR reads with MiXCR. The sample lists some 510,000 distinct CDR3 sequences, under 60% seen once, with about 8.2% in the top ten. Sequenced sample: peripheral blood or thyroid tissue (not recorded which). This TCR came from a woman aged 18-30 years with Graves' hyperthyroidism. The chain is built from TRBV5-1 and TRBJ1-1; 7 bases are shared with TRBD1. This chain's CDR3 is CASSGWTGNTEAFF. The DNA for the CDR3 is TGCGCCAGCAGCGGATGGACAGGGAACACTGAAGCTTTCTTT. The entire variable domain, with the rest obtained from reference TRBV5-1 and TRBJ1-1, is as follows: KAGVTQTPRYLIKTRGQQVTLSCSPISGHRSVSWYQQTPGQGLQFLFEYFSETQRNKGNFPGRFSGRQFSNSRSEMNVSTLELGDSALYLCASSGWTGNTEAFFGQGTRLTVV.